The clone carrying this T cell receptor (beta chain) was observed a single time. This specimen comes from a study of Ad26.COV2.S vaccination and SARS-CoV-2 variants. Study-level information: Donor got 5x10^10 or 1x10^11 viral particles of Ad26.COV2.S.

Only in-frame clones appear in the TCRdb table, and some are missing; sequencing was by immunoSEQ multiplex PCR. The profile covers about 440,000 clones, with about 92% appearing a single time and roughly 4.3% taken by the ten largest. Germline loops: CDR1 SGHDN, CDR2 FVKESK. The V segment lost 0 bases and the J segment 0 bases; nucleotides outside the gene matches: 6. This CDR3 region has 17 residues. As for treatment: about 20 received Ad26.COV2.S at low or high dose, single or two shots; 5 received placebo; per-sample allocation not given. The study sampled participants on day 63 after the first vaccine or placebo injection. In Boston, the donor was an adult between 18-55 years of age.

The rearrangement joins TRBV14 to TRBJ2-3; 7 nucleotides line up with TRBD1. The sequence derives from a person between 18 and 65 years old who received the Ad26.COV2.S COVID-19 vaccine or a placebo. Sequencing was performed on peripheral blood, taken in a trial of Ad26.COV2.S vaccine versus placebo. As DNA, the CDR3 is TGTGCCAGCAGCCAAGACCCGGGACAGTTGAGCACAGATACGCAGTATTTT. Its protein is CASSQDPGQLSTDTQYF. The full variable domain, with the rest looked up from reference TRBV14 and TRBJ2-3, is EAGVTQFPSHSVIEKGQTVTLRCDPISGHDNLYWYRRVMGKEIKFLLHFVKESKQDESGMPNNRFLAERTGGTYSTLKVQPAELEDSGVYFCASSQDPGQLSTDTQYFGPGTRLTVL.